What follows is one T cell receptor beta chain and its context. CDR1 is LGHDT and CDR2 is YNNKEL in the germline V gene (reference sequence). J gave up 4 bases and V 4 bases, and 7 bases lay outside the gene matches. The CDR3 runs 16 residues. The data were taken from a study of blood T cell repertoires in COVID-19. Overall study context: Sites across the United States, Italy and Spain contributed samples from acute and convalescent COVID-19. In each case, the material was cDNA or gDNA derived from T cells, B-cell-depleted T cells, or PBMCs.

How the authors handled the data: Reference gene primer amplification yielded estimated nucleated cell counts. Using immunoSEQ multiplex PCR, the repertoire was profiled, and TCRdb retains in-frame clones only, with some absent. V and J calls and clone size follow that table, whereas D and trimming were derived from the DNA. The sample holds about 340,000 clones; around 80% are singletons and the top ten take roughly 3%. Sequenced: peripheral blood. This TCR derives from a man aged 30 to 45 with active or convalescent COVID-19. This rearrangement joins TRBV3-1 (or the pseudogene TRBV3-2) to TRBJ2-5; 12 nucleotides line up with TRBD2. The CDR3 loop is CASSLGLAGGGETQYF. Here the CDR3 DNA reads TGTGCCAGCAGCCTGGGACTAGCGGGTGGGGGAGAGACCCAGTACTTC.